Below, 30 T cell receptor beta chains from the same sample are listed, as sequenced in a study of OX40 agonist ivuxolimab in advanced cancers. Generated by immunoSEQ multiplex PCR, the TCRdb table keeps only in-frame clones and is missing some. The sample lists approximately 60,000 clones; 70% to 85% were seen once. The source material was CD4+ or CD8+ T cells sorted from blood, sampled in a trial of the OX40 agonist ivuxolimab. The receptors originated from an adult with an advanced solid tumor such as melanoma, head and neck, liver or kidney cancer.

This chain joins TRBV28 and TRBJ2-2, with D perhaps matching TRBD2 (5 bases). This CDR3 region has 15 residues. V lost 6 bases to trimming and J lost 1 base, with 12 bases between them. CDR1 MDHEN and CDR2 SYDVKM come from the germline V gene. The CDR3 DNA follows: TGTGCCAGCAGCCCCCCCCGGGGGAACACCGGGGAGCTGTTTTTT. It codes for CASSPPRGNTGELFF.

This chain's CDR3 is CASSLPQGMGGYTF. In nucleotides, the CDR3 is TGTGCCAGCAGCTTACCCCAGGGGATGGGTGGCTACACCTTC. This chain connects TRBV11-2 to TRBJ1-2; D possibly corresponds to TRBD1 (6 bases). Germline V gene data show CDR1 as SGHAT and CDR2 as FQNNGV. The CDR3 has 14 amino acids. V lost 2 bases and J lost 7, with 14 bases in between.

This chain links TRBV5-1 with TRBJ2-5; 7 positions agree with TRBD1. The CDR3 runs to 16 residues. Germline V gives CDR1 SGHRS, CDR2 YFSETQ. J was trimmed by 5 bases and V by 0 bases; bases with no gene match: 10. This CDR3 reads CASSLGRTGARETQYF. DNA of the CDR3: TGCGCCAGCAGCTTGGGTAGGACAGGTGCCAGGGAGACCCAGTACTTC.

The genes are TRBV6-5 and TRBJ1-1, with 10 bases lining up with TRBD1. CDR1 is MNHEY and CDR2 is SVGAGI in the germline V gene. There are 15 residues in the CDR3. V was pared by 4 bases and J by 6 bases, with 8 bases of the junction left unmatched. The CDR3 DNA follows: TGTGCCAGCAGTTCCGTGACAGGGGGCAGAGCTGAAGCTTTCTTT. Its protein is CASSSVTGGRAEAFF.

The J gene is TRBJ1-2, the V gene TRBV19; D uncertain. The CDR3 length is 15 residues. Trimming pared 0 bases from V and 4 bases from J, leaving 12 bases between. Germline-derived CDR1 and CDR2 are LNHDA and SQIVND (reference sequence). For the CDR3, the DNA is TGTGCCAGTAGTATAGACGGGAGAAAGGGCTATGGCTACACCTTC. Amino acids: CASSIDGRKGYGYTF.

This clone has just a few counts. The chain is built from TRBV11-2 and TRBJ2-3, with 8 positions matching TRBD1. Looked up from germline, CDR1 is SGHAT and CDR2 is FQNNGV. The CDR3 extends over 16 amino acids. V gave up 1 base and J gave up 9 bases; unmatched junction bases: 12. CDR3 residues: CASSLVAGTGFLTQYF. CDR3 in DNA: TGTGCCAGCAGCTTAGTAGCCGGGACAGGCTTCTTGACGCAGTATTTT.

The chain is built from TRBV28 and TRBJ2-7, with D possibly called TRBD1 or TRBD2 (5 bases each). There are 13 residues in the CDR3. V lost 5 bases and J 3 bases, leaving 11 bases between the germline ends. Germline V CDR1 and CDR2: MDHEN, SYDVKM. The CDR3 bases are TGTGCCAGCAGTACCGGGGCAAACTACGAGCAGTACTTC. It encodes CASSTGANYEQYF.

The rearrangement joins TRBV15 to TRBJ1-2; D perhaps matches TRBD1 (5 bases). The CDR3 has 13 residues. The germline V gene has CDR1 LNHNV and CDR2 YYDKDF (reference sequence). V was cut by 0 bases and J by 9 bases, with 11 bases left in between. The CDR3, as DNA: TGTGCCACCAGCAGAGATCGGGGGGATAGCTACACCTTC. Encoded protein: CATSRDRGDSYTF.

This sequence joins TRBV18 and TRBJ2-1; the D gene is possibly TRBD2 (6 bases). The germline CDR1 and CDR2 sequences are KGHSH and LQKENI. The CDR3 spans 12 residues. Trimming stripped 3 bases from V and 11 bases from J, with 11 bases between. The CDR3 region is CASSPATSKQFF. The CDR3 region has the DNA TGTGCCAGCTCACCCGCCACTAGCAAGCAGTTCTTC.

The rearrangement links TRBV19 to TRBJ1-2; 8 bases line up with TRBD1. The CDR3 runs 11 residues. With V trimmed by 6 bases and J by 6 bases, 0 bases remained unmatched. Germline assignment: CDR1 LNHDA and CDR2 SQIVND (reference sequence). The CDR3 DNA sequence: TGTGCCAGTAGGACAGGGGATGGCTACACCTTC. Amino acids: CASRTGDGYTF.

The chain combines TRBV6-5 with TRBJ2-1; D perhaps matches TRBD1 (6 bases). Germline V lookup: CDR1 MNHEY, CDR2 SVGAGI. The CDR3 totals 13 residues. Trimming pared 6 bases from V and 7 bases from J, leaving 13 bases between. CDR3 loop: CASRGAGSNEQFF. CDR3 nucleotide sequence: TGTGCCAGCAGGGGGGCAGGGTCAAATGAGCAGTTCTTC.

This clone was counted a single time. The chain links TRBV5-1 to TRBJ2-3; TRBD1 aligns across 9 bases. The CDR3 has 16 amino acids. CDR1 is SGHRS and CDR2 is YFSETQ in the germline V gene. The ends lost 0 bases at V and 1 base at J; junction bases unmatched: 3. The DNA of the CDR3 is TGCGCCAGCAGCTTGGCCGGGGACAGGGGCACAGATACGCAGTATTTT. Its protein product is CASSLAGDRGTDTQYF.

This clone turned up a few times. This chain uses TRBV7-2 with TRBJ1-2; D is ambiguous. The CDR3 extends over 15 amino acids. Trimming stripped 0 bases from V and 4 bases from J, with 12 bases between. The germline gives CDR1 SGHTA, CDR2 FQGNSA. The CDR3 loop is CASSLAPGQTYGYTF. The CDR3 DNA reads as TGTGCCAGCAGCTTAGCCCCCGGGCAGACCTATGGCTACACCTTC.

The V gene is TRBV7-6, the J gene TRBJ2-7, with TRBD2 matching over 8 bases. The germline gives CDR1 SGHVS, CDR2 FNYEAQ. The length of the CDR3 is 17 residues. V shed 1 base, J shed 4 bases, and the junction held 12 bases outside the gene matches. In nucleotides, the CDR3 is TGTGCCAGCAGCTTAGGGACTAGCACTCATTCTTATTACGAGCAGTACTTC. Translation: CASSLGTSTHSYYEQYF.

The V gene is TRBV4-3, the J gene TRBJ1-1; D remains unclear. Trimming cost V 6 bases and J 7 bases, with 15 bases left between them. The CDR3 totals 13 residues. Germline CDR1 is LGHNA and CDR2 is YSLEER. CDR3 coding DNA: TGCGCCAGCAGTTCCGACCGGGAGGATGAAGCTTTCTTT. As protein: CASSSDREDEAFF.

The J gene is TRBJ2-1, the V gene TRBV6-5; 9 bases agree with TRBD2. Germline V gene sequence: CDR1 MNHEY, CDR2 SVGAGI. This CDR3 is built from 15 residues. The V and J ends lost 5 bases and 10 bases, in that order; junction bases with no gene match: 12. The CDR3 loop is CASSKGGRARGEQFF. CDR3 nucleotides: TGTGCCAGCAGTAAGGGCGGGAGGGCCAGGGGGGAGCAGTTCTTC.

The gene calls are TRBV5-1 and TRBJ2-2; D unclear. Germline-derived CDR1 and CDR2 are SGHRS and YFSETQ. The CDR3 loop spans 15 amino acids. The ends were cut back, 1 base at V and 2 bases at J, with 9 bases in the middle. The CDR3 sequence: CASSLRDFNTGELFF. The CDR3 bases are TGCGCCAGCAGCTTGCGAGATTTTAACACCGGGGAGCTGTTTTTT.

V usage is TRBV29-1 and J usage is TRBJ2-1; TRBD2 matches at 15 bases. Germline CDR1 and CDR2: SQVTM and ANQGSEA. The J segment lost 2 bases and the V segment lost 7 bases, leaving 12 bases of the junction unmatched. The CDR3 extends over 18 amino acids. The CDR3 DNA is TGCAGCGCTCCCGGACTAGCGGGAGGGCCAGGAACCTACAATGAGCAGTTCTTC. It codes for CSAPGLAGGPGTYNEQFF.

This rearrangement joins TRBV28 to TRBJ2-5, with D maybe TRBD1 (6 bases). The J call may be mistaken, given a closer DNA end match to TRBJ2-7. The germline V gene encodes CDR1 MDHEN and CDR2 SYDVKM. The CDR3 is made up of 13 amino acids. DNA for the CDR3: TGTGCCAGCGGGACACATTTACCCTACGAGCAGTACTTC. It yields the protein CASGTHLPYEQYF.

This chain links TRBV5-4 with TRBJ1-2; TRBD1 agrees at 7 bases. The germline gives CDR1 SGHNT, CDR2 YYREEE (reference sequence). The CDR3 is 14 residues long. V lost 6 bases, J lost 7 bases, and 12 bases stayed unmatched. The CDR3 is CASTDRQGIGGYTF. CDR3 bases: TGTGCCAGCACCGACCGACAGGGTATAGGTGGCTACACCTTC.

The rearrangement links TRBV14 to TRBJ2-1; D possibly corresponds to TRBD2 (5 bases). Trimming took 4 bases from V and 2 from J, leaving 18 bases between them. The CDR3 loop spans 17 amino acids. Germline-derived CDR1 and CDR2 are SGHDN and FVKESK. The CDR3 reads CASSPGGYVLAYNEQFF. CDR3 in DNA: TGTGCCAGCAGCCCCGGAGGTTACGTACTTGCCTACAATGAGCAGTTCTTC.

This clone was counted ten times or more. This chain links TRBV11-2 with TRBJ2-1, with D maybe TRBD1 (6 bases). The CDR3 runs 12 residues. The germline V gene encodes CDR1 SGHAT and CDR2 FQNNGV. V was cut by 5 bases and J by 7 bases, with 9 bases left in between. CDR3 sequence: CASSGQGNEQFF. The CDR3 DNA sequence: TGTGCCAGCAGCGGGCAGGGGAATGAGCAGTTCTTC.

V is TRBV19 and J is TRBJ1-2; TRBD1 matches at 9 bases. Per the germline V gene, CDR1 is LNHDA and CDR2 is SQIVND (reference sequence). The J segment lost 4 bases and the V segment lost 5 bases, leaving 11 bases of the junction unmatched. The CDR3 contains 16 residues. CDR3 in DNA: TGTGCCAGTAGTTTCACCGGGACAGGGATTTCCTATGGCTACACCTTC. It codes for CASSFTGTGISYGYTF.

The chain employs TRBV28 and TRBJ2-7; D assignment may be TRBD1 or TRBD2 (5 bases each). The germline V gene has CDR1 MDHEN and CDR2 SYDVKM. The germline V and J ends were trimmed by 3 bases and 0 bases, with 9 bases remaining between them. The CDR3 totals 14 residues. The CDR3 is CASSFPGGSYEQYF. CDR3 nucleotides: TGTGCCAGCAGTTTCCCTGGGGGCTCCTACGAGCAGTACTTC.

The rearrangement joins TRBV11-1 to TRBJ2-1; 7 bases are a match to TRBD1. The CDR3 has 14 amino acids. V lost 4 bases and J lost 3; bases outside the gene matches: 3. CDR1 SGHAT and CDR2 FQDESV come from the germline V gene (reference sequence). The DNA for the CDR3 is TGTGCCAGCAGCTATCGGGACAGCTACAATGAGCAGTTCTTC. Its protein is CASSYRDSYNEQFF.

This clone turned up a few times. The CDR3 sequence: CASSPDPAPGELFF. The CDR3 nucleotides read TGTGCCAGCAGCCCGGACCCAGCACCCGGGGAGCTGTTTTTT. V gene TRBV4-2 combines with J gene TRBJ2-2; D is unclear. The CDR3 is 14 amino acids. In germline, CDR1 is LGHNA, CDR2 YNFKEQ. Deletions cut 4 bases from V and 6 bases from J, with 12 bases between.

This clone is a singleton in its sample. The V and J genes are TRBV19 and TRBJ1-2, with 7 positions matching TRBD1. CDR1 is LNHDA and CDR2 is SQIVND in the germline V gene (reference sequence). The CDR3 has 17 residues. The trim removed 0 bases at V and 2 bases at J, leaving 9 bases unmatched. The CDR3 is CASSIDGRSGQNYGYTF. Written as DNA, the CDR3 is TGTGCCAGTAGTATAGATGGGAGATCGGGACAGAACTATGGCTACACCTTC.

This clone was observed a few times. CDR3 sequence reads: CASSPTGPGRTGNTIYF. DNA for the CDR3: TGTGCCAGCTCACCAACGGGACCGGGGCGCACTGGAAACACCATATATTTT. V gene TRBV18 combines with J gene TRBJ1-3; D is possibly TRBD1 (5 bases). V was shortened by 2 bases and J by 2 bases, with 16 bases between the two germline ends. CDR3 length: 17 residues. The germline V gene encodes CDR1 KGHSH and CDR2 LQKENI.

V gene TRBV7-3 combines with J gene TRBJ1-3; D is perhaps TRBD1 (6 bases). Germline V CDR1 and CDR2: SGHTA, FQGTGA. The ends were cut back, 5 bases at V and 2 bases at J, with 13 bases in the middle. This CDR3 is 15 amino acids long. This chain's CDR3 is CASSPTGTPGNTIYF. In DNA, the CDR3 is TGTGCCAGCAGCCCGACCGGGACACCTGGAAACACCATATATTTT.

V and J are TRBV4-3 and TRBJ2-5; 15 positions agree with TRBD2. Trimming removed 0 bases from V and 4 bases from J; junction bases left unmatched: 9. The CDR3 totals 19 residues. Germline CDR1 reads LGHNA; CDR2 reads YSLEER. CDR3 region: CASSQDPGLAGGRVETQYF. CDR3 nucleotide sequence: TGCGCCAGCAGCCAAGATCCAGGACTAGCGGGGGGGCGGGTAGAGACCCAGTACTTC.